One sample yielded the 10 T cell receptor beta chains listed below, sequenced in a study of cytotoxic CD8 clonotypes in ibrutinib-treated CLL. Only in-frame clones appear in the TCRdb table, and some are missing; sequencing was by immunoSEQ multiplex PCR. The sample includes approximately 60,000 clones, nearly 55% of them seen just once. Sample: PBMCs, taken at disease progression, from a patient treated with ibrutinib. These receptors were obtained from a human donor with chronic lymphocytic leukemia.

The rearrangement joins TRBV2 to TRBJ1-2, with a tentative D call TRBD1 (5 bases). Germline V gene data show CDR1 as SNHLY and CDR2 as FYNNEI. This CDR3 spans 13 amino acids. V dropped 2 bases and J dropped 8 bases, with 12 bases sitting between them. CDR3 sequence: CASSELKGQGYTF. The CDR3, as DNA: TGTGCCAGCAGTGAACTCAAGGGGCAAGGCTACACCTTC.

The chain couples TRBV7-8 to TRBJ1-1; 8 bases match TRBD1. After removal of 5 bases from V and 0 bases from J, the junction contained 5 bases not matched to a gene. Looked up from germline, CDR1 is SGHVS and CDR2 is FQNEAQ. This CDR3 has 15 amino acids. The DNA of the CDR3 is TGTGCCAGCAGCAGCAGACAGGGGATGAACACTGAAGCTTTCTTT. Its protein is CASSSRQGMNTEAFF.

This sequence joins TRBV28 and TRBJ2-2; maybe TRBD1 (5 bases). V lost 6 bases to trimming and J lost 6 bases, with 14 bases between them. The CDR3 runs to 14 residues. Germline V gene data show CDR1 as MDHEN and CDR2 as SYDVKM. This CDR3 reads CASRLNQGSGELFF. The CDR3 DNA sequence: TGTGCCAGCAGGTTAAATCAGGGTTCCGGGGAGCTGTTTTTT.

This chain joins TRBV30 and TRBJ2-3; 7 bases agree with TRBD2. Germline V lookup: CDR1 GTSNPN, CDR2 SVGIG (reference sequence). V gave up 4 bases and J gave up 3 bases; unmatched junction bases: 10. This CDR3 region has 15 residues. The CDR3 loop is CAWTLGAGVTDTQYF. For the CDR3, the DNA is TGTGCCTGGACGTTAGGTGCGGGGGTGACAGATACGCAGTATTTT. Variable domain in full (rest from reference TRBV30 and TRBJ2-3): SQTIHQWPATLVQPVGSPLSLECTVEGTSNPNLYWYRQAAGRGLQLLFYSVGIGQISSEVPQNLSASRPQDRQFILSSKKLLLSDSGFYLCAWTLGAGVTDTQYFGPGTRLTVL.

The rearrangement uses TRBV28 and TRBJ1-5; TRBD1 aligns across 10 bases. Germline CDR1 and CDR2: MDHEN and SYDVKM. Unmatched junction bases numbered 10, after V lost 1 base and J lost 7 bases. The CDR3 is 17 residues long. The CDR3 loop reads CASSLFLLGQGQQPQHF. CDR3 sequence (DNA): TGTGCCAGCAGTTTATTCCTCTTGGGACAGGGGCAACAGCCCCAGCATTTT.

This clone was picked up a small number of times. The rearrangement links TRBV4-1 to TRBJ1-2, with 9 bases aligning to TRBD1. The CDR3 consists of 15 residues. CDR1 is MGHRA and CDR2 is YSYEKL in the germline V gene. Unmatched junction bases numbered 8, after V lost 2 bases and J lost 7 bases. The CDR3 DNA follows: TGCGCCAGCAGCCAATCGGTACAGGGGGCTGTTGGCTACACCTTC. Translating it yields CASSQSVQGAVGYTF.

This chain joins TRBV4-1 and TRBJ1-3; the D gene is possibly TRBD1 (6 bases). The germline V gene encodes CDR1 MGHRA and CDR2 YSYEKL. V dropped 0 bases and J dropped 6 bases, with 18 bases sitting between them. CDR3 length equals 17 residues. The CDR3 loop is CASSQDDRISSENTIYF. The CDR3 nucleotides are TGCGCCAGCAGCCAAGATGACAGGATCTCTTCGGAAAACACCATATATTTT.

This sequence joins TRBV18 and TRBJ2-6; the D is unclear. CDR3 size: 17 residues. The V end lost 2 bases, the J end lost 1 base, and 12 bases lay between the germline ends. Per the germline V gene, CDR1 is KGHSH and CDR2 is LQKENI. The CDR3: CASSPRITVSGANVLTF. The CDR3 nucleotides read TGTGCCAGCTCACCAAGAATTACAGTTTCTGGGGCCAACGTCCTGACTTTC.

In DNA form, the CDR3 reads TGTGCCAGCAGGAGGGGGGCCGGATGGAACACTGAAGCTTTCTTT. Translating gives CASRRGAGWNTEAFF. The genes are TRBV2 and TRBJ1-1, with D maybe TRBD1 (6 bases). Between the trimmed V and J ends, which lost 6 bases and 1 base, there was a span of 15 bases. CDR3 length: 15 residues. CDR1 is SNHLY, CDR2 FYNNEI, per germline. The whole variable domain, filled in from reference TRBV2 and TRBJ1-1, reads EPEVTQTPSHQVTQMGQEVILRCVPISNHLYFYWYRQILGQKVEFLVSFYNNEISEKSEIFDDQFSVERPDGSNFTLKIRSTKLEDSAMYFCASRRGAGWNTEAFFGQGTRLTVV.

The J gene is TRBJ2-7, the V gene TRBV18; no firm D call. V lost 3 bases to trimming and J lost 7 bases, with 10 bases between them. The CDR3 consists of 12 residues. The V gene's germline CDR1 is KGHSH and CDR2 LQKENI. The CDR3: CASSPGGPEQYF. DNA of the CDR3: TGTGCCAGCTCACCGGGTGGCCCAGAGCAGTACTTC. Variable domain in full (rest from reference TRBV18 and TRBJ2-7): NAGVMQNPRHLVRRRGQEARLRCSPMKGHSHVYWYRQLPEEGLKFMVYLQKENIIDESGMPKERFSAEFPKEGPSILRIQQVVRGDSAAYFCASSPGGPEQYFGPGTRLTVT.